This T cell receptor beta chain was observed in a study of cytomegalovirus exposure and HLA in healthy donors. Looked up from germline, CDR1 is SGHVS and CDR2 is FQNEAQ. CDR3 length: 17 residues. V was clipped by 3 bases and J by 4 bases, with 18 bases between them. Donors in the study were healthy people who gave bone marrow. Details on this clone: Antigen specificity is unknown.

The PCR contained 60 Vbeta and 13 Jbeta primers. Produced via immunoSEQ multiplex PCR; TCRdb's table is partial and in-frame only. The sample has 210,000 or so clones, over 75% seen once. General observations from the study: The study listed approximately 160 cytomegalovirus-associated TCR beta chains. Analyzed later, association rates of TCRs varied across HLA loci, with DRB1 most and HLA-C fewest. Follow-up analysis seemed to connect common viral pathogens with several of the most significant clusters identified.

The TCR comes from a woman aged 45-65 years in good health and CMV-seropositive. The sample taken for sequencing was PBMCs. The V call is TRBV7-8, the J call TRBJ1-4; weak D call: TRBD1 (6 bases). In nucleotides, the CDR3 is TGTGCCAGCAGCTTTAATCTCCCGGGACAACGTAATGAAAAACTGTTTTTT. It translates to CASSFNLPGQRNEKLFF.